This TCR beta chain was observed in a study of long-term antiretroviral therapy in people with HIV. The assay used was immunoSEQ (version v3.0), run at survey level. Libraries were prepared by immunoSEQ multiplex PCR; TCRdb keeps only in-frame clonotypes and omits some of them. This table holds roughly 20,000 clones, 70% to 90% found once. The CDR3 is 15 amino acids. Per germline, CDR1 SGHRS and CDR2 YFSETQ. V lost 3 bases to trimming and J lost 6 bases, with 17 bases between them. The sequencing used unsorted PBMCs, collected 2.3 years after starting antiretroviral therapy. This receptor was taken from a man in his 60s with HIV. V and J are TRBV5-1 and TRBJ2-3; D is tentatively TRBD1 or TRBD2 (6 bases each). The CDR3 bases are TGCGCCAGCAGCTCTGGGGGCGGGGTGGGCGATACGCAGTATTTT. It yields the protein CASSSGGGVGDTQYF.